This T cell receptor (beta chain) was recovered during a study of blood T cells in healthy people across ages. This clonotype has a handful of counts. A J-beta primer mix and a sample-barcoded 5' primer were used in a second PCR of roughly 6 to 11 cycles. TCRdb processed the 5' RACE reads anew with MiXCR; each CDR3 protein has one entry. The sample lists hundreds of thousands of distinct CDR3 sequences, roughly 50% seen once, with under 35% in the top ten. Germline values: CDR1 SQVTM, CDR2 ANQGSEA. Trimming cost V 4 bases and J 4 bases, with 10 bases left between them. The CDR3 is 12 residues long. V usage is TRBV29-1 and J usage is TRBJ1-2; possibly TRBD1 for D (6 bases). Sequenced: blood. This receptor was identified in a woman aged 60-75 years in good health. Written as DNA, the CDR3 is TGCAGCGTTGGGGACACCACCTATGGCTACACCTTC. Translated: CSVGDTTYGYTF. The full variable domain, in which reference TRBV29-1 and TRBJ1-2 provide the parts outside the CDR3, is SAVISQKPSRDICQRGTSLTIQCQVDSQVTMMFWYRQQPGQSLTLIATANQGSEATYESGFVIDKFPISRPNLTFSTLTVSNMSPEDSSIYLCSVGDTTYGYTFGSGTRLTVV.